The T cell receptor beta chain described here comes from a study of blood T cells in healthy people across ages. It was with a sample-barcoded 5' primer and a J-beta primer mix that a second PCR of about 6 to 12 cycles was run. Researchers report that a template-switch adaptor with 12 random nucleotides tagged each cDNA molecule. MiXCR, run by TCRdb on the 5' RACE reads, gives a single entry per CDR3 protein. Of hundreds of thousands of distinct CDR3 sequences listed, about 30% are singletons. The CDR3 spans 16 residues. The V end was cut by 6 bases, the J end by 3 bases, with 18 bases between. The germline V gene encodes CDR1 MNHEY and CDR2 SMNVEV (reference sequence). Many counts were recorded for this clonotype. Its specificity is not known. Study-wide points: It was not possible, with unsorted PBMCs, to conclusively compare naive and antigen-experienced cells. Whereas aged donors had fewer naive CD4+ cells, long-lived donors had more of them and higher diversity. As naive T cell percentage varied, TCR beta diversity correlated strongly with it.

The chain joins TRBV27 to TRBJ2-4, with D possibly called TRBD1 or TRBD2 (5 bases each). The sample was blood. The receptor's source is a woman over 75 in good health. Here the CDR3 reads CASSDTGTFIKNIQYF. The CDR3 DNA reads as TGTGCCAGCAGCGATACCGGGACCTTTATCAAAAACATTCAGTACTTC.